This TCR beta chain was captured in a study of CD8 T cells in Susac syndrome. Germline V gene lookup returns CDR1 PRHDT and CDR2 FYEKMQ (reference sequence). V was cut by 5 bases and J by 3 bases, with 17 bases left in between. The CDR3 length is 16 residues. It was with random hexamers that 0.5 to 1 ug RNA was reverse transcribed. Using its own MiXCR run on the immunoSEQ multiplex PCR reads, TCRdb lists one record per CDR3 protein. The table lists 210,000 or so distinct CDR3 sequences, about 94% of them singletons, with roughly 0.13% in the top ten. Sequencing was carried out using CD8+ T cells from PBMCs. The TCR sequence derives from a human donor with multiple sclerosis. V usage is TRBV13 and J usage is TRBJ2-1; TRBD1 or TRBD2 may be the D gene (6 bases each). As DNA, the CDR3 is TGTGCCAGCAGCGGCTTAGGGGGGCTGAGCTACAATGAGCAGTTCTTC. The encoded protein is CASSGLGGLSYNEQFF. Drawing the rest from reference TRBV13 and TRBJ2-1, the complete variable domain is AAGVIQSPRHLIKEKRETATLKCYPIPRHDTVYWYQQGPGQDPQFLISFYEKMQSDKGSIPDRFSAQQFSDYHSELNMSSLELGDSALYFCASSGLGGLSYNEQFFGPGTRLTVL.